This is a list of T cell receptor beta chains from one sample in a study of blood T cell repertoires in COVID-19. Generated by immunoSEQ multiplex PCR, the TCRdb table keeps only in-frame clones and is missing some. Counted here are around 68,000 clones, 80% to 90% occurring once; the ten biggest clones make up roughly 8%. Specimen: peripheral blood. Every receptor here comes from a man in his fifties with active COVID-19. The CDR3 runs from the conserved cysteine through the conserved F or W. The order of the fields is V gene, clone size, J gene, D gene, CDR3 protein, CDR3 DNA. D genes are given only for firm matches. Not every row has a clone size; where given, it reads once, few, many or a size class.

TRBV5-1	NA	TRBJ1-1	NA	CASSLGVMNTEAFF	TGCGCCAGCAGCTTGGGCGTGATGAACACTGAAGCTTTCTTT
TRBV9	NA	TRBJ1-4	NA	CASSVDRVGEKLFF	TGTGCCAGCAGCGTAGACCGGGTGGGTGAAAAACTGTTTTTT
TRBV5-4	NA	TRBJ1-2	TRBD1	CASSLGAGGRGYTF	TGTGCCAGCAGCTTGGGCGCAGGGGGCAGAGGCTACACCTTC
TRBV6-2/TRBV6-3	NA	TRBJ2-7	TRBD1	CASSSTGTGSYEQYF	TGTGCCAGCAGTTCCACCGGGACAGGGTCCTACGAGCAGTACTTC
TRBV19	NA	TRBJ1-6	NA	CASSRSSYNSPLHF	TGTGCCAGTAGTCGTAGCTCCTATAATTCACCCCTCCACTTT
TRBV27	once	TRBJ2-3	TRBD2	CASSSLLAGGWGTDTQYF	TGTGCCAGCAGTTCCCTACTAGCGGGGGGGTGGGGCACAGATACGCAGTATTTT
TRBV10-2	NA	TRBJ1-5	TRBD1	CASSEPGWTGSQPQHF	TGCGCCAGCAGTGAGCCCGGCTGGACAGGATCCCAGCCCCAGCATTTT
TRBV6-5	NA	TRBJ1-1	TRBD1	CASSPDRGTEAFF	TGTGCCAGCAGCCCCGACAGGGGGACTGAAGCTTTCTTT
TRBV7-8	NA	TRBJ2-7	NA	CASSPRAQRSSYEQYF	TGTGCCAGCAGCCCCCGGGCTCAGCGGAGCTCCTACGAGCAGTACTTC
TRBV13	NA	TRBJ2-7	NA	CASSLGQTTYEQYF	TGTGCCAGCAGCCTCGGACAGACTACCTACGAGCAGTACTTC
TRBV2	NA	TRBJ2-1	TRBD1	CASRVRDRAYNEQFF	TGTGCCAGCAGGGTCCGGGACAGGGCCTACAATGAGCAGTTCTTC